The 20 T cell receptor beta chains in this list originate from one sample, sequenced in a study of radiation and T cells in renal cell carcinoma. This sample's treatment: 15 Gy SBRT to primary tumor, nephrectomy 4 weeks later. Sequenced by immunoSEQ multiplex PCR; TCRdb stores in-frame clones only, minus some. The sample has 10,000 to 15,000 clones, about 33% seen once. This material consisted of tumor tissue, taken from a patient whose treatment included radiotherapy and nephrectomy. Receptors were obtained from a man between 60 and 70 years old with renal cell carcinoma.

As DNA, the CDR3 is TGTGCCAGCAGCCCAAACTCTGGTGGCTACACCTTC. It specifies CASSPNSGGYTF. The chain is built from TRBV9 and TRBJ1-2; D call uncertain. The germline V and J ends were trimmed by 4 bases and 7 bases, with 11 bases remaining between them. This CDR3 has 12 residues. Germline V gives CDR1 SGDLS, CDR2 YYNGEE.

This chain joins TRBV5-4 and TRBJ2-6; D possibly corresponds to TRBD2 (6 bases). The CDR3 runs 16 residues. V lost 10 bases and J 6 bases, leaving 23 bases between the germline ends. CDR1 is SGHNT and CDR2 is YYREEE in the germline V gene (reference sequence). Written as DNA, the CDR3 is TGTGCCGACCCAGGCGAACTAGCCCCTGAGGCCAACGTCCTGACTTTC. This translates into CADPGELAPEANVLTF.

This clone was seen a few times. The CDR3 spells CASSPLQGKDTQYF. The CDR3 nucleotides read TGCGCCAGCAGCCCCCTCCAGGGGAAAGATACGCAGTATTTT. The chain has TRBV5-1 and TRBJ2-3; D might be TRBD1 (6 bases). The length of the CDR3 is 14 residues. With 4 bases removed from V and 5 bases from J, the gap between germline ends came to 14 bases. Germline V gene data show CDR1 as SGHRS and CDR2 as YFSETQ.

The chain joins TRBV5-6 to TRBJ2-3; D ambiguous. V was pared by 2 bases and J by 0 bases, with 7 bases between. This CDR3 region has 14 residues. CDR1 and CDR2 from the germline V gene are SGHDT and YYEEEE. Here the CDR3 reads CASSLPTSTDTQYF. In DNA, the CDR3 is TGTGCCAGCAGCTTACCGACAAGCACAGATACGCAGTATTTT.

The chain has TRBV7-2 and TRBJ2-7; D is unclear. Trimming stripped 1 base from V and 5 bases from J, with 12 bases between. Germline V gene sequence: CDR1 SGHTA, CDR2 FQGNSA. CDR3 length equals 14 residues. CDR3 region: CASSLVLGFHEQYF. CDR3 in DNA: TGTGCCAGCAGCTTAGTTTTAGGCTTTCACGAGCAGTACTTC.

V is TRBV6-1 and J is TRBJ1-6; D is unresolved. CDR3 length equals 14 residues. V lost 1 base and J lost 7, with 8 bases in between. CDR1 MNHNS and CDR2 SASEGT come from the germline V gene. The chain's CDR3 is CASSEVVLNSPLHF. CDR3 coding DNA: TGTGCCAGCAGTGAAGTGGTATTGAATTCACCCCTCCACTTT.

The J gene is TRBJ2-1, the V gene TRBV30, with a weak D call TRBD1 (6 bases). The V gene's germline CDR1 is GTSNPN and CDR2 SVGIG (reference sequence). CDR3 length: 15 residues. Trimming left V 0 bases short and J 4 bases short, with 13 bases between. In DNA form, the CDR3 reads TGTGCCTGGAGTGTACCAGGGGCAACTTACAATGAGCAGTTCTTC. It translates to CAWSVPGATYNEQFF.

This clone appeared many times. The V call is TRBV6-6, the J call TRBJ2-1; D gene ambiguous. This CDR3 has 11 amino acids. Trimming left V 5 bases short and J 6 bases short, with 5 bases between. Germline CDR1 reads MNHNY; CDR2 reads SVGAGI (reference sequence). DNA for the CDR3: TGTGCCAGCAGTACGCCCAATGAGCAGTTCTTC. It translates to CASSTPNEQFF.

The chain links TRBV4-3 to TRBJ1-2; no firm D call. This CDR3 comprises 15 residues. CDR1 and CDR2 (germline): LGHNA, YSLEER. V lost 6 bases and J 4 bases, leaving 18 bases between the germline ends. Here the CDR3 reads CASRVTLFATYGYTF. The CDR3 DNA follows: TGCGCCAGCAGGGTAACCCTCTTCGCGACCTATGGCTACACCTTC.

In this sample, this clone turned up a few times. The rearrangement joins TRBV27 to TRBJ1-2, with D maybe TRBD1 (5 bases). Looked up from germline, CDR1 is MNHEY and CDR2 is SMNVEV (reference sequence). This CDR3 has 13 residues. Trimming removed 7 bases at V and 2 bases at J, with 11 bases between. The DNA for the CDR3 is TGTGCCAGCACTGGGGCGGGAAACTATGGCTACACCTTC. Translation: CASTGAGNYGYTF.

This chain joins TRBV4-3 and TRBJ1-1; no clear D. Germline V CDR1 and CDR2: LGHNA, YSLEER. The CDR3 sequence is 15 residues long. V lost 3 bases, J lost 9 bases, and 20 bases lay in between. In nucleotides, the CDR3 is TGCGCCAGCAGCCAGCATCCGGCCGGCTCAGCTAAAGCTTTCTTT. Translating it yields CASSQHPAGSAKAFF.

V gene TRBV29-1 combines with J gene TRBJ2-7; D remains ambiguous. This CDR3 has 13 amino acids. Germline CDR1 reads SQVTM; CDR2 reads ANQGSEA. The ends were cut back, 7 bases at V and 0 bases at J, with 13 bases in the middle. For the CDR3, the DNA is TGCAGCGCCTTACTATCGGGCTCCTACGAGCAGTACTTC. Protein product: CSALLSGSYEQYF.

The rearrangement joins TRBV7-6 to TRBJ2-7; D is unresolved. The CDR3 has 14 residues. Germline CDR1 is SGHVS and CDR2 is FNYEAQ. V was cut by 5 bases and J by 2 bases, with 13 bases left in between. DNA for the CDR3: TGTGCCAGCAGCCCCCGGTACAGCGCCTACGAGCAGTACTTC. It translates to CASSPRYSAYEQYF. The full variable domain, with the rest looked up from reference TRBV7-6 and TRBJ2-7, is GAGVSQSPRYKVTKRGQDVALRCDPISGHVSLYWYRQALGQGPEFLTYFNYEAQQDKSGLPNDRFSAERPEGSISTLTIQRTEQRDSAMYRCASSPRYSAYEQYFGPGTRLTVT.

In its sample, this clone was seen a few times. The chain couples TRBV5-1 to TRBJ2-2; possibly TRBD1 or TRBD2 for D (5 bases each). CDR1 and CDR2 (germline): SGHRS, YFSETQ. The CDR3 length is 15 residues. Trimming took off 4 bases at V and 4 bases at J, with 14 bases between the two ends. The CDR3 sequence: CASSGDESATGELFF. CDR3 DNA sequence: TGCGCCAGCAGCGGGGACGAAAGCGCCACCGGGGAGCTGTTTTTT.

The chain has TRBV4-1 and TRBJ2-5, with TRBD2 identical over 10 bases. CDR3 length: 16 amino acids. Looked up from germline, CDR1 is MGHRA and CDR2 is YSYEKL. V gave up 1 base and J gave up 4 bases; unmatched junction bases: 6. CDR3 DNA: TGCGCCAGCAGCCAAGCAAGCGGGAGGGCCGGAGAGACCCAGTACTTC. Its translation: CASSQASGRAGETQYF.

The V and J genes are TRBV6-1 and TRBJ2-7, with D unclear. Germline lookup yields CDR1 MNHNS and CDR2 SASEGT. This CDR3 has 11 amino acids. Trimming stripped 6 bases from V and 2 bases from J, with 5 bases between. The CDR3 protein is CASSPAYEQYF. The CDR3 DNA reads TGTGCCAGCAGCCCCGCCTACGAGCAGTACTTC.

V and J are TRBV5-6 and TRBJ2-5, with D possibly being TRBD1 (5 bases). Trimming shortened V by 1 base and J by 2 bases, and 12 bases separated the two germline ends. The CDR3 consists of 15 residues. CDR1 SGHDT and CDR2 YYEEEE come from the germline V gene. The CDR3 is CASSLRTREQETQYF. In DNA, the CDR3 is TGTGCCAGCAGCTTGCGGACACGTGAACAAGAGACCCAGTACTTC.

Concerning this clone: An end of the junction does not agree with germline; a read error may underlie this. The rearrangement uses TRBV7-9 and TRBJ2-3, with D unclear. Germline CDR1 is SEHNR and CDR2 is FQNEAQ (reference sequence). This CDR3 has 11 residues. The CDR3 DNA reads as TGTGCCAGCAGCTTAGTGCCCTTCGCGAATTTT. As protein: CASSLVPFANF.

This clone was counted ten times or more. V usage is TRBV5-1 and J usage is TRBJ1-2, with 9 bases aligning to TRBD1. CDR1 is SGHRS, CDR2 YFSETQ, per germline. The CDR3 loop spans 15 amino acids. V gave up 5 bases and J gave up 3 bases; unmatched junction bases: 8. The CDR3 sequence: CASRRQGVEDYGYTF. The CDR3 DNA reads TGCGCCAGCAGAAGACAGGGGGTAGAAGACTATGGCTACACCTTC.

V and J are TRBV9 and TRBJ2-3, with D perhaps TRBD1 (6 bases). V was clipped by 4 bases and J by 6 bases, with 18 bases between them. The V gene's germline CDR1 is SGDLS and CDR2 YYNGEE. The length of the CDR3 is 15 residues. The CDR3 bases are TGTGCCAGCAGCTTTGGGGGCGCCGGCGGTGATACGCAGTATTTT. Amino acids: CASSFGGAGGDTQYF.